These T cell receptor beta chains were read from a single sample in a study of human T cells and chemical hapten exposure. TCRdb re-derived calls from the RACE reads in MiXCR, one entry per CDR3 protein. Here the sample spans just over 95,000 distinct CDR3 sequences, roughly a quarter being singletons. This specimen consisted of whole blood, obtained in connection with sensitization to the hapten diphenylcyclopropenone (DPC). The receptor set was obtained from a man in his forties with alopecia areata. Some clones in this sample may be carry-over from other donors' samples. Both conserved end residues are part of each CDR3. The D gene is left open where the match is weak.

.,TRBV29-1,CSVEVPGPKTQYF
TRBD1,TRBV12-3/TRBV12-4,CASSLLYRGPGNTIYF
.,TRBV7-9,CASSPGDFATQYF
TRBD2,TRBV20-1,CSAIAGATYEQYF
.,TRBV18,CASSPLVTAYEQYF
.,TRBV20-1,CSAPDSFSGNTIYF
.,TRBV5-8,CASSPTGIANAGELFF
TRBD2,TRBV24-1,CAAHSGLRRDTQYF
.,TRBV13,CASVRGTAYNEQFF
TRBD1,TRBV30,CAWRGQGVNNSPLHF
TRBD2,TRBV12-3/TRBV12-4,CASSRVAGVTDTQYF
TRBD2,TRBV12-3/TRBV12-4,CASSPRSGTSGREKHTLGANVLTF
.,TRBV12-5,CASGLNLNTEAFF
.,TRBV7-9,CASSSLQETQYF
.,TRBV7-6,CASSSRGSGEQYF
.,TRBV5-1,CASSLYGSLQETQYF
TRBD1,TRBV7-2,CASSGRQGLVAFF
TRBD2,TRBV6-5,CASSSERLAGAREQYF
TRBD1,TRBV12-3/TRBV12-4,CASSSGTGNTGELFF
TRBD2,TRBV7-9,CASSPGLALEQYF
.,TRBV27,CASSSPRGRRDNEQFF
.,TRBV10-3,CAIREQGTEAFF
.,TRBV4-1,CASSQEGVGTGELFF
TRBD2,TRBV7-8,CASSLYRTSGRRLYNEQFF
.,TRBV12-3/TRBV12-4,CASSLGRWSNEQFF
.,TRBV24-1,CATSVPRQPPEQYF
.,TRBV28,CASFRAGTYEQYF
.,TRBV20-1,CSARDPGTANTEAFF
.,TRBV18,CASSPRGQGGYSNQPQHF
.,TRBV13,CASSKRAAGANVLTF
TRBD1,TRBV6-5,CASSYGDSSYNEQFF
.,TRBV9,CASSVVWGGELFF
.,TRBV12-3/TRBV12-4,CASSLSVTRGDTQYF
.,TRBV29-1,CSVEYFLNTEAFF
TRBD1,TRBV7-6,CASSVYAQTGDTIYF
TRBD2,TRBV29-1,CSVLIAGGRTDTQYF
.,TRBV12-3/TRBV12-4,CASSFGRNTEAFF
TRBD2,TRBV12-3/TRBV12-4,CASSQQGLAGMSYEQYF
.,TRBV12-3/TRBV12-4,CASSPRGGGGTDTQYF